This T cell receptor beta chain was profiled in a study of circulating and synovial CD4+ cells in juvenile arthritis. The CDR3 totals 15 residues. J gave up 6 bases and V 3 bases, and 4 bases lay outside the gene matches. The germline V gene encodes CDR1 SEHNR and CDR2 FQNEAQ (reference sequence). Assay used: immunoSEQ multiplex PCR; TCRdb lists only in-frame clones, some missing. Of approximately 16,000 clones listed, about 90% were seen once; the top ten hold roughly 0.69%. The sequence was collected from a human donor with juvenile idiopathic arthritis. The sample taken for sequencing was CD4+ T cells from blood. The gene calls are TRBV7-9 and TRBJ2-2, with TRBD2 identical over 10 bases. The CDR3 coding sequence is TGTGCCAGCAGCTTGTTGACTAGCGGGTCCGGGGAGCTGTTTTTT. Translating it yields CASSLLTSGSGELFF.